A selection of T cell receptor beta chains follows, all from one sample in a study of yellow fever vaccine responses in identical twins. TCRdb used MiXCR to reprocess the RT-PCR reads, holding one entry per CDR3 protein. The sample holds 2,400 or so distinct CDR3 sequences, around four fifths seen once. Sequenced here: T cells from blood (PBMCs), unsorted or a sorted subset (not recorded which), sampled before or after yellow fever vaccination (not recorded which). The receptors stem from a female donor who received the yellow fever vaccine. Both conserved end residues are part of each CDR3. A D gene is named only where the DNA matches it firmly. Size is omitted from some rows. Given values are once, few, many or a class for expanded clones.

v_gene	len	abundance	d_gene	j_gene	CDR3aa	CDR3nt
TRBV11-3	15	-	-	TRBJ2-1	CASRPVGASYNEQFF	TGTGCCAGCAGACCAGTAGGGGCCTCCTACAATGAGCAGTTCTTC
TRBV7-3	14	-	-	TRBJ1-2	CASSLTGADYGYTF	TGTGCCAGCAGCTTAACTGGGGCGGATTATGGCTACACCTTC
TRBV11-1	13	-	TRBD1	TRBJ1-2	CASTDREGYGYTF	TGTGCCAGCACCGACAGGGAGGGCTATGGCTACACCTTC
TRBV12-3/TRBV12-4	14	-	-	TRBJ2-3	CASSLVAPPDTQYF	TGTGCCAGCAGTTTAGTGGCCCCCCCAGATACGCAGTATTTT
TRBV11-2	15	-	TRBD2	TRBJ2-3	CASSKPGLAVDTQYF	TGTGCCAGCAGCAAACCGGGACTAGCCGTAGATACGCAGTATTTT
TRBV20-1	14	-	TRBD2	TRBJ2-1	CSARGTSLYNEQFF	TGCAGTGCTAGGGGGACTAGCCTCTACAATGAGCAGTTCTTC
TRBV6-5	14	-	-	TRBJ2-7	CASSYRSQGSEQYF	TGTGCCAGCAGTTACCGTAGTCAGGGTTCCGAGCAGTACTTC
TRBV4-3	16	once	TRBD1	TRBJ1-4	CASSQDPGTGYEKLFF	TGCGCCAGCAGCCAAGATCCCGGGACAGGGTATGAAAAACTGTTTTTT
TRBV15	13	-	-	TRBJ1-5	CATRAQSNQPQHF	TGTGCCACCAGAGCCCAAAGCAATCAGCCCCAGCATTTT
TRBV15	13	-	-	TRBJ1-5	CATSRDRGQPQHF	TGTGCCACCAGCAGAGATCGGGGCCAGCCCCAGCATTTT
TRBV7-6	14	-	-	TRBJ1-1	CASSLSGLDTEAFF	TGTGCCAGCAGCTTATCGGGGCTGGACACTGAAGCTTTCTTT
TRBV6-1	12	-	-	TRBJ1-1	CASSRKNTEAFF	TGTGCCAGCAGTAGAAAGAACACTGAAGCTTTCTTT
TRBV6-1	14	few	-	TRBJ1-2	CASRAWQGGYGYTF	TGTGCCAGCAGGGCGTGGCAAGGCGGCTATGGCTACACCTTC
TRBV4-3	14	few	-	TRBJ2-1	CASSQEGSDNEQFF	TGCGCCAGCAGCCAAGAGGGTTCGGACAATGAGCAGTTCTTC
TRBV7-2	14	-	TRBD1	TRBJ1-2	CASSLEGTVYGYTF	TGTGCCAGCAGCTTAGAGGGGACAGTCTATGGCTACACCTTC
TRBV12-3/TRBV12-4	15	-	TRBD2	TRBJ2-1	CASSSTNSGVVEQFF	TGTGCCAGCAGTTCGACAAACAGCGGGGTGGTTGAGCAGTTCTTC
TRBV14	13	-	-	TRBJ2-2	CASTLGHTGELFF	TGTGCCAGCACCCTAGGGCACACCGGGGAGCTGTTTTTT
TRBV7-2	12	-	-	TRBJ2-7	CASSLARYEQYF	TGTGCCAGCAGCTTAGCGCGGTACGAGCAGTACTTC
TRBV19	14	-	TRBD2	TRBJ2-3	CASSTSGATDTQYF	TGTGCCAGTAGTACTAGCGGGGCCACAGATACGCAGTATTTT
TRBV11-1	11	-	-	TRBJ2-3	CASSYTDTQYF	TGTGCCAGCAGCTACACAGATACGCAGTATTTT
TRBV4-3	15	-	TRBD1	TRBJ2-7	CASSQDRDRVYEQYF	TGCGCCAGCAGCCAAGATAGGGACAGGGTTTACGAGCAGTACTTC
TRBV11-1	15	-	-	TRBJ2-1	CASRPAGRSYNEQFF	TGTGCCAGCAGGCCCGCGGGAAGATCCTACAATGAGCAGTTCTTC
TRBV10-3	16	few	TRBD1	TRBJ2-2	CAISEFTGGDTGELFF	TGTGCCATCAGTGAGTTTACAGGGGGCGATACCGGGGAGCTGTTTTTT
TRBV7-9	16	once	TRBD2	TRBJ2-1	CASSLPSGGQYNEQFF	TGTGCCAGCAGTCTACCTAGCGGGGGGCAGTACAATGAGCAGTTCTTC
TRBV7-9	13	-	-	TRBJ2-5	CASRPQGQETQYF	TGTGCCAGCAGGCCACAGGGACAAGAGACCCAGTACTTC
TRBV4-1	13	few	-	TRBJ1-1	CASSPRGPTEAFF	TGCGCCAGCAGCCCCCGAGGTCCGACAGAAGCTTTCTTT
TRBV12-3/TRBV12-4	14	-	TRBD2	TRBJ2-3	CASSRGLAMDTQYF	TGTGCCAGCAGTAGAGGACTAGCGATGGATACGCAGTATTTT
TRBV11-1	13	-	-	TRBJ1-2	CASSLAIGGGYTF	TGTGCCAGCAGCTTAGCGATTGGCGGAGGCTACACCTTC
TRBV11-2	15	once	-	TRBJ2-1	CASSHSGHLDNEQFF	TGTGCCAGCAGCCATTCGGGCCATCTTGACAATGAGCAGTTCTTC
TRBV29-1	11	-	-	TRBJ1-1	CSVAGAFEAFF	TGCAGCGTTGCAGGGGCTTTTGAAGCTTTCTTT
TRBV11-1	17	-	TRBD1	TRBJ1-3	CASSSRTGATSGNTIYF	TGTGCCAGCAGCTCCCGGACAGGGGCGACCTCTGGAAACACCATATATTTT
TRBV6-5	17	once	TRBD2	TRBJ2-5	CASSYSGTSGGQETQYF	TGTGCCAGCAGTTACTCGGGGACTAGCGGGGGCCAGGAGACCCAGTACTTC
TRBV4-2	15	-	-	TRBJ2-3	CASSHTSGATDTQYF	TGTGCCAGCAGCCATACCAGCGGTGCCACAGATACGCAGTATTTT
TRBV18	15	-	TRBD1	TRBJ1-5	CASSSDRVGNQPQHF	TGTGCCAGCTCATCGGACAGGGTGGGCAATCAGCCCCAGCATTTT
TRBV7-2	12	-	-	TRBJ1-1	CASSLGVAEAFF	TGTGCCAGCAGCTTAGGGGTTGCTGAAGCTTTCTTT
TRBV7-2	12	-	-	TRBJ2-1	CASSSRYNEQFF	TGTGCCAGCAGCTCACGGTACAATGAGCAGTTCTTC
TRBV13	13	-	-	TRBJ2-7	CASNFGISYEQYF	TGTGCCAGCAATTTCGGGATTTCCTACGAGCAGTACTTC
TRBV12-3/TRBV12-4	12	-	-	TRBJ2-2	CASTTDTGELFF	TGTGCCAGCACCACGGACACCGGGGAGCTGTTTTTT
TRBV20-1	13	few	-	TRBJ2-5	CSARDYGLETQYF	TGCAGTGCTAGAGATTACGGGTTAGAGACCCAGTACTTC
TRBV10-1	13	-	TRBD1	TRBJ1-2	CASRDRGIYGYTF	TGCGCCAGCAGGGACAGGGGGATCTATGGCTACACCTTC
TRBV7-3	14	-	-	TRBJ2-1	CASSPKSLSDEQFF	TGTGCCAGCAGCCCCAAGTCCCTAAGCGATGAGCAGTTCTTC
TRBV7-3	12	-	-	TRBJ2-1	CASSLTYNEQFF	TGTGCCAGCAGTTTGACGTACAATGAGCAGTTCTTC
TRBV10-3	11	-	-	TRBJ2-2	CAISDTGELFF	TGTGCCATCAGTGACACCGGGGAGCTGTTTTTT
TRBV6-2/TRBV6-3	19	-	TRBD2	TRBJ2-2	CASSYSRSRTSGGTGELFF	TGTGCCAGCAGTTACTCGAGAAGTCGGACTAGCGGAGGCACCGGGGAGCTGTTTTTT
TRBV11-1	19	once	TRBD2	TRBJ2-1	CASSPALAGGPSSYNEQFF	TGTGCCAGCAGCCCTGCCCTAGCGGGAGGGCCGAGTTCCTACAATGAGCAGTTCTTC
TRBV11-1	13	-	TRBD2	TRBJ2-7	CASSWTSGYEQYF	TGTGCCAGCAGCTGGACTAGCGGGTACGAGCAGTACTTC
TRBV4-1	13	-	-	TRBJ1-2	CASAPARDYGYTF	TGCGCCAGCGCCCCGGCCAGGGACTATGGCTACACCTTC
TRBV30	14	-	-	TRBJ1-1	CAWFGGTLNTEAFF	TGTGCCTGGTTCGGCGGGACCTTGAACACTGAAGCTTTCTTT
TRBV25-1	15	-	TRBD1	TRBJ2-3	CASSLPGQGGDTQYF	TGTGCCAGCAGTTTGCCGGGACAGGGTGGAGATACGCAGTATTTT
TRBV2	13	-	-	TRBJ2-5	CASTPTGQETQYF	TGTGCCAGCACTCCGACAGGACAAGAGACCCAGTACTTC
TRBV11-2	13	-	-	TRBJ1-5	CASSLGVDQPQHF	TGTGCCAGCAGCTTAGGGGTGGATCAGCCCCAGCATTTT